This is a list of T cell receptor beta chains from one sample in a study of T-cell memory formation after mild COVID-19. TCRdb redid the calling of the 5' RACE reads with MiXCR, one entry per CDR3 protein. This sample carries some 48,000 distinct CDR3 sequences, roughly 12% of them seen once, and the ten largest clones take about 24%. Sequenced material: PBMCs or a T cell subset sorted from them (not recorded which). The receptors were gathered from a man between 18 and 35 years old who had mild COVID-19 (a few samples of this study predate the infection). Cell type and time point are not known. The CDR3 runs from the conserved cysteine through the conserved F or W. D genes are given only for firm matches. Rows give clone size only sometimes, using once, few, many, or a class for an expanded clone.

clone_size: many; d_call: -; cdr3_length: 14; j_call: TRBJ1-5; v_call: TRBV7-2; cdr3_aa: CASSLRGGNQPQHF; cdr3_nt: TGTGCCAGCAGCTTGCGAGGAGGCAATCAGCCCCAGCATTTT
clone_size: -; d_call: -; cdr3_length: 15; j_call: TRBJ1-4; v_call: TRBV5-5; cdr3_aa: CASSFLGGDNEKLFF; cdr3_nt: TGTGCCAGCAGCTTTTTGGGAGGGGATAATGAAAAACTGTTTTTT
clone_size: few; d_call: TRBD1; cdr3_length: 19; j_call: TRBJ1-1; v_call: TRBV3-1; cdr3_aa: CASSRKFPGTGTMNTEAFF; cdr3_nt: TGTGCCAGCAGCCGGAAGTTCCCCGGGACAGGGACTATGAACACTGAAGCTTTCTTT
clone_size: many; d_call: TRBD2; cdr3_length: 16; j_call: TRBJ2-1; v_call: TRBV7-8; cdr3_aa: CASSWKGTSGGAVQFF; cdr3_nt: TGTGCCAGCAGCTGGAAAGGGACTAGCGGGGGGGCTGTGCAGTTCTTC
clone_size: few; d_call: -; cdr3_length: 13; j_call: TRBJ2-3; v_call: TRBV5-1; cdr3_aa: CASSFRMGDTQYF; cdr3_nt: TGCGCCAGCAGCTTCCGTATGGGAGATACGCAGTATTTT
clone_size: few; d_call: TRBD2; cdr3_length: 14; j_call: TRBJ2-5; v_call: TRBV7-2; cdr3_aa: CASTPGGGKETQYF; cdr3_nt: TGTGCCAGCACGCCCGGCGGGGGGAAAGAGACCCAGTACTTC
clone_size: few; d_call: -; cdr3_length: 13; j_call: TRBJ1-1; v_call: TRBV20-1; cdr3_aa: CSASRPDQTSAFF; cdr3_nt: TGCAGTGCTAGTCGTCCAGACCAGACGTCGGCTTTCTTT
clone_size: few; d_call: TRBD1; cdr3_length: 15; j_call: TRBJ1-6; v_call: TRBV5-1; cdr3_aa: CASNHGGTANSPLHF; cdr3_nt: TGCGCCAGCAATCATGGAGGGACAGCTAATTCACCCCTCCACTTT
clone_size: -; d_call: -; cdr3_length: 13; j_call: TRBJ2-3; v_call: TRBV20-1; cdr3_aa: CSASDLVTDTQYF; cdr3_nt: TGCAGTGCTAGTGATCTAGTCACAGATACGCAGTATTTT
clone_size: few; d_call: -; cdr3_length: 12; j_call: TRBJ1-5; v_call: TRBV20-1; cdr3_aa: CSASTVNQPQHF; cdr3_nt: TGCAGTGCTAGCACCGTGAATCAGCCCCAGCATTTT
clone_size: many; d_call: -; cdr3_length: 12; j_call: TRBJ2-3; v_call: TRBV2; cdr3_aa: CASSEASDTQYF; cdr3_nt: TGTGCCAGCAGTGAAGCGTCAGATACGCAGTATTTT
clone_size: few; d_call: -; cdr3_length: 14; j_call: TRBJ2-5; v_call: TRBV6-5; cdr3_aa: CASRRSSVQETQYF; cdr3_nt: TGTGCCAGCAGGCGATCTAGTGTTCAAGAGACCCAGTACTTC
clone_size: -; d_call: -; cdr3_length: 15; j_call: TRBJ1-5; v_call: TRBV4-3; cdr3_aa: CASSQGAGWGQPQHF; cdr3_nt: TGCGCCAGCAGCCAAGGTGCGGGATGGGGCCAGCCCCAGCATTTT
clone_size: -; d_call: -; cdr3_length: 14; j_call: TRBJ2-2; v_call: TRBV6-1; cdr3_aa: CASSGWRNTGELFF; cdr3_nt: TGTGCCAGCAGTGGGTGGAGGAACACCGGGGAGCTGTTTTTT
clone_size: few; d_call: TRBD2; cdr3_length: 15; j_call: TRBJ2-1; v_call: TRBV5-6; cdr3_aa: CASSLERLADYEQFF; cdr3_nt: TGTGCCAGCAGCTTGGAGCGACTAGCGGACTATGAGCAGTTCTTC
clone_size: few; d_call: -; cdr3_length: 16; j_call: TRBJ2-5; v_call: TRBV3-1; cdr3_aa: CASSHYSGRGQETQYF; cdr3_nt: TGTGCCAGCAGCCATTACAGCGGTCGAGGCCAGGAGACCCAGTACTTC
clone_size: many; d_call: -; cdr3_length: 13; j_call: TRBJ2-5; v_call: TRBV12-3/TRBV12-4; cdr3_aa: CASSFIFEETQYF; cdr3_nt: TGTGCCAGCAGTTTTATATTCGAGGAGACCCAGTACTTC
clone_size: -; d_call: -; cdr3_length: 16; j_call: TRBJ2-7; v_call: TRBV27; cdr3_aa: CASSPGGRGSTYEQYF; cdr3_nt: TGTGCCAGCAGTCCAGGGGGGCGGGGGTCTACCTACGAGCAGTACTTC
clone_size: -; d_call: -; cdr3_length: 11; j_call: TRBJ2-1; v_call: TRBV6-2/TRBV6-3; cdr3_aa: CASRTGPGQFF; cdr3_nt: TGTGCCAGCAGAACCGGGCCCGGACAGTTCTTC
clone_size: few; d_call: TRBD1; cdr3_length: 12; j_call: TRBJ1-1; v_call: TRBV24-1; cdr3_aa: CATSAVTGNAFF; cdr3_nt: TGTGCCACCAGTGCTGTGACAGGGAACGCTTTCTTT
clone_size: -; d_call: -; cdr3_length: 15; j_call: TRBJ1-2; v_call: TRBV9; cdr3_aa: CASSAPGPTDYGYTF; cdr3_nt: TGTGCCAGCAGCGCTCCGGGCCCAACGGACTATGGCTACACCTTC
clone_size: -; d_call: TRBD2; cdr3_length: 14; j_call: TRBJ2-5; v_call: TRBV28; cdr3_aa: CASRASGGMETQYF; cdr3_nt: TGTGCCAGCAGGGCTAGCGGGGGGATGGAGACCCAGTACTTC
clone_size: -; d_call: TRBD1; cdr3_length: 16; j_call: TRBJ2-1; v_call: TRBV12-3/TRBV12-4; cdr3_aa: CASSLGLGQGTNEQFF; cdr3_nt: TGTGCCAGCAGTTTAGGCCTAGGACAGGGGACTAATGAGCAGTTCTTC
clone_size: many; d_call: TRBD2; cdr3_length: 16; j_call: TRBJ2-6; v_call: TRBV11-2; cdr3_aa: CASSPGGNSGANVLTF; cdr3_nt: TGTGCCAGCAGCCCCGGGGGGAACTCTGGGGCCAACGTCCTGACTTTC
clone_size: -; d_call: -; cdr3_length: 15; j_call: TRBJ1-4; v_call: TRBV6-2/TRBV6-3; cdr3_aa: CASSNPGSDDEKLFF; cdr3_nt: TGTGCCAGCAGCAATCCAGGGTCGGATGATGAAAAACTGTTTTTT
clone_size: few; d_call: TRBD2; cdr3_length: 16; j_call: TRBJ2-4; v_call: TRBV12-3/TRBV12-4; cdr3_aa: CASSPGIGGDKNIQYF; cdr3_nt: TGTGCCAGCAGTCCCGGGATCGGGGGGGACAAAAACATTCAGTACTTC
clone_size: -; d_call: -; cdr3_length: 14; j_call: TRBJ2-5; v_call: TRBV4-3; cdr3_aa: CASSRGTLGETQYF; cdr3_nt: TGCGCCAGCAGCCGGGGGACTTTGGGAGAGACCCAGTACTTC
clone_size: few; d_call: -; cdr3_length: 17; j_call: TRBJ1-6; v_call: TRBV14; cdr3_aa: CASSLGRKSSYNSPLHF; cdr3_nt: TGTGCCAGCAGCCTCGGACGAAAGAGCTCCTATAATTCACCCCTCCACTTT
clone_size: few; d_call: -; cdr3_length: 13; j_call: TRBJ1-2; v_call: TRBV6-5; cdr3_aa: CASSSTGDRGYTF; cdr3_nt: TGTGCCAGCAGTTCCACCGGGGACCGCGGCTACACCTTC
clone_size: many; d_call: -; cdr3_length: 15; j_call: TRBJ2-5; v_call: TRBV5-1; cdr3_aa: CASSLTRPSQETQYF; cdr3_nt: TGCGCCAGCAGCTTGACCAGGCCCTCGCAAGAGACCCAGTACTTC
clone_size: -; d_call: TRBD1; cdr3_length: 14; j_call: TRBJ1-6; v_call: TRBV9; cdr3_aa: CASSLGQGYSPLHF; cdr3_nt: TGTGCCAGCAGCCTGGGACAGGGTTATTCACCCCTCCACTTT
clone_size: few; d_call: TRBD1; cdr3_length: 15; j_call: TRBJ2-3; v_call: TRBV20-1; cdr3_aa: CSAIGGQGRTDTQYF; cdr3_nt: TGCAGTGCCATCGGGGGACAGGGACGCACAGATACGCAGTATTTT
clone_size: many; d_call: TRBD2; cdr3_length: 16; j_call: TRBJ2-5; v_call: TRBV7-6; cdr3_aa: CASSVWGGGAPETQYF; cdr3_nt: TGTGCCAGCAGCGTGTGGGGCGGGGGGGCCCCTGAGACCCAGTACTTC
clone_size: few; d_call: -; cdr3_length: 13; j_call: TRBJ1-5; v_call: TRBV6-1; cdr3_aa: CASSEVRGDPQHF; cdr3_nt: TGTGCCAGCAGTGAAGTACGGGGAGATCCCCAGCATTTT
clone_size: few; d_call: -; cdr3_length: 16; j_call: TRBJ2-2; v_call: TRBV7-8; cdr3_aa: CAIPRPWGSYTGELFF; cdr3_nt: TGTGCCATTCCCCGGCCGTGGGGTTCGTACACCGGGGAGCTGTTTTTT
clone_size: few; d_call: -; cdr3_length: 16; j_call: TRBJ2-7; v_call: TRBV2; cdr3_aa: CASTFGQGTSSYEQYF; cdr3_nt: TGTGCCAGCACCTTCGGGCAGGGGACGAGCTCCTACGAGCAGTACTTC
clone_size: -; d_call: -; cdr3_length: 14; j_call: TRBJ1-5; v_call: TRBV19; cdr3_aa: CASSFRQEGQPQHF; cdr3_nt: TGTGCCAGTAGTTTTCGACAGGAGGGACAGCCCCAGCATTTT
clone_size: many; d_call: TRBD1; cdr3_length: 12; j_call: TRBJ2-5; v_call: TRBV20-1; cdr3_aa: CSARTGGETQYF; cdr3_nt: TGCAGTGCCCGGACAGGGGGAGAGACCCAGTACTTC
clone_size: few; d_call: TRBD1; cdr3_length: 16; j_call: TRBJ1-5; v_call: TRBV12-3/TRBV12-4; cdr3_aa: CASSPQGAGRNQPQHF; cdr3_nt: TGTGCCAGCAGTCCACAGGGGGCAGGTCGCAATCAGCCCCAGCATTTT